This TCR beta chain was documented in a study of identical twins. This clonotype was observed a handful of times. The V and J ends lost 6 bases and 10 bases, in that order; junction bases with no gene match: 11. The length of the CDR3 is 13 residues. Germline loops: CDR1 MNHNS, CDR2 SASEGT. MiXCR, applied by TCRdb to the 5' RACE reads, yields one record per CDR3 protein. The repertoire holds under 800,000 distinct CDR3 sequences, with around 20% as singletons. These same records also appear under a second study, on T cells expressing NK-cell markers.

This rearrangement joins TRBV6-1 to TRBJ1-2, with TRBD1 matching over 7 bases. The origin of this receptor is a woman younger than 30 in good health. The sequenced material came from PBMCs. The CDR3 sequence is CASRMGQNRFYTF. The DNA of the CDR3 is TGTGCCAGCAGGATGGGACAGAATCGTTTCTACACCTTC.